This record covers a single TCR beta chain. The source of the sample is a study of blood T cell repertoires in COVID-19. In the study overall: Whether acute or convalescent, the COVID-19 samples came from the United States, Italy and Spain.

Profiled with immunoSEQ multiplex PCR; TCRdb holds only in-frame clones, not every one. This table holds more than 110,000 clones, about nine tenths found once. The CDR3 loop spans 12 amino acids. CDR1 SGDLS and CDR2 YYNGEE come from the germline V gene. With 4 bases removed from V and 1 base from J, the gap between germline ends came to 5 bases. The sample comprised PBMCs or T cells enriched from blood (not recorded which). The chain uses TRBV9 and TRBJ1-2; D is undetermined. The sequence came from a man between 45 and 60 years old who had recovered from COVID-19. The CDR3 DNA follows: TGTGCCAGCAGCCAGTTTAACTATGGCTACACCTTC. It yields the protein CASSQFNYGYTF.